These T cell receptor beta chains were read from a single sample in a study of control samples from healthy donors and cancer patients. The table came from immunoSEQ multiplex PCR; TCRdb's copy has only in-frame clones and leaves some out. This sample has 75,000 to 80,000 clones, with 89% found just once. Sequenced material: PBMCs. The receptors come from a woman in her forties or fifties with colorectal cancer. CDR3s include the opening cysteine and the closing phenylalanine or tryptophan. A D gene is named only where the DNA matches it firmly. Clone size, where shown, is once, few, many, or a class for clones that have expanded.

>-|TRBJ1-5|-|TRBV10-3
CAISESGNQPQHF
TGTGCCATCAGTGAGTCGGGCAATCAGCCCCAGCATTTT
>-|TRBJ1-2|-|TRBV6-1
CASSETLGVGYTF
TGTGCCAGCAGTGAAACCCTAGGGGTTGGCTACACCTTC
>-|TRBJ2-2|TRBD2|TRBV2
CASRGLDSGFGGELFF
TGTGCCAGCAGGGGACTAGATTCGGGGTTTGGCGGGGAGCTGTTTTTT
>once|TRBJ2-2|-|TRBV4-3
CASSQEATGTGELFF
TGCGCCAGCAGCCAAGAGGCCACGGGGACCGGGGAGCTGTTTTTT
>few|TRBJ1-3|-|TRBV5-5
CASSFKQANSGNTIYF
TGTGCCAGCAGCTTTAAACAGGCGAACTCTGGAAACACCATATATTTT
>-|TRBJ2-6|-|TRBV7-9
CASSLERANVLTF
TGTGCCAGCAGCTTAGAAAGGGCCAACGTCCTGACTTTC
>-|TRBJ1-5|-|TRBV12-3/TRBV12-4
CASSPQGNQPQHF
TGTGCCAGCAGTCCACAGGGTAATCAGCCCCAGCATTTT
>-|TRBJ1-5|-|TRBV7-2
CASSSPTQGKYQPQHF
TGTGCCAGCAGCTCCCCGACACAGGGAAAGTATCAGCCCCAGCATTTT
>-|TRBJ1-2|-|TRBV7-9
CASSPQGLGYTF
TGTGCCAGCAGCCCCCAGGGGCTTGGCTACACCTTC
>once|TRBJ2-1|-|TRBV5-1
CASSLESVGNNEQFF
TGCGCCAGCAGCTTGGAGTCCGTTGGCAACAATGAGCAGTTCTTC
>-|TRBJ1-1|-|TRBV6-5
CASQKGALVNTEAFF
TGTGCCAGCCAAAAAGGGGCCCTCGTGAACACTGAAGCTTTCTTT
>-|TRBJ1-1|-|TRBV7-8
CASSYLENTEAFF
TGTGCCAGCAGCTACCTAGAGAACACTGAAGCTTTCTTT
>-|TRBJ2-2|-|TRBV24-1
CATSGLSGHANTGELFF
TGTGCCACCAGTGGTCTGTCGGGGCACGCGAACACCGGGGAGCTGTTTTTT
>-|TRBJ1-5|-|TRBV30
CAWSGSGNQPQHF
TGTGCCTGGAGTGGGTCAGGCAATCAGCCCCAGCATTTT
>-|TRBJ1-2|TRBD1|TRBV6-2/TRBV6-3
CASSDPGQGIPYGYTF
TGTGCCAGCAGTGACCCTGGACAGGGTATACCTTATGGCTACACCTTC
>-|TRBJ1-1|-|TRBV3-1/TRBV3-2
CASSQGPNQGAEAFF
TGTGCCAGCAGCCAAGGTCCCAACCAAGGAGCTGAAGCTTTCTTT
>-|TRBJ2-3|-|TRBV29-1
CSVEDLLGVYTDTQYF
TGCAGCGTTGAAGATTTGCTAGGGGTCTACACAGATACGCAGTATTTT
>once|TRBJ2-3|TRBD1|TRBV9
CASSVSRGFSDTQYF
TGTGCCAGCAGCGTCAGCAGGGGGTTCTCAGATACGCAGTATTTT
>-|TRBJ1-2|-|TRBV3-1/TRBV3-2
CASSHPGLSGYGYTF
TGTGCCAGCAGCCATCCGGGCCTAAGCGGCTATGGCTACACCTTC
>-|TRBJ2-3|-|TRBV7-2
CASSLSSGSTDTQYF
TGTGCCAGCAGCCTATCCAGCGGGTCCACAGATACGCAGTATTTT
>-|TRBJ2-5|TRBD2|TRBV6-6
CASSYGGGAGETQYF
TGTGCCAGCAGTTACGGCGGGGGGGCAGGAGAGACCCAGTACTTC
>-|TRBJ1-2|-|TRBV4-3
CASSQDSSPAGEGYTF
TGCGCCAGCAGCCAAGACAGCAGCCCCGCCGGGGAGGGCTACACCTTC
>-|TRBJ2-5|TRBD2|TRBV5-1
CASGTASGKETQYF
TGCGCCAGCGGCACGGCTAGCGGGAAAGAGACCCAGTACTTC
>-|TRBJ1-6|-|TRBV5-1
CASSWGAAGAENSPLHF
TGCGCCAGCAGCTGGGGGGCCGCCGGGGCAGAGAATTCACCCCTCCACTTT
>-|TRBJ1-6|-|TRBV3-1/TRBV3-2
CASSLSRGIGSPLHF
TGTGCCAGCAGCCTATCGAGGGGCATCGGTTCACCCCTCCACTTT
>once|TRBJ2-2|TRBD1|TRBV6-1
CASSEAGTGWLDTGELFF
TGTGCCAGCAGTGAAGCGGGGACAGGGTGGCTCGACACCGGGGAGCTGTTTTTT
>-|TRBJ1-4|TRBD1|TRBV6-5
CASSSTGLHEKLFF
TGTGCCAGCAGTTCGACAGGGCTGCATGAAAAACTGTTTTTT
>-|TRBJ1-1|-|TRBV5-1
CASSLQRGSTEAFF
TGCGCCAGCAGCTTACAGCGGGGGAGCACTGAAGCTTTCTTT
>-|TRBJ2-3|TRBD2|TRBV7-3
CASSFSGGPQYF
TGTGCCAGCAGTTTTAGCGGGGGGCCGCAGTATTTT
>-|TRBJ1-2|-|TRBV14
CASSPGTGYGYTF
TGTGCCAGCAGCCCTGGGACGGGGTATGGCTACACCTTC
>once|TRBJ1-3|-|TRBV5-6
CASSLDRAGNTIYF
TGTGCCAGCAGCTTGGACCGAGCTGGAAACACCATATATTTT
>-|TRBJ2-1|TRBD1|TRBV5-1
CASFQGALGNEQFF
TGCGCCAGCTTCCAGGGGGCACTAGGTAATGAGCAGTTCTTC
>-|TRBJ2-1|-|TRBV4-1
CASTILGQFTNNEQFF
TGCGCCAGCACCATCTTGGGTCAATTTACCAACAATGAGCAGTTCTTC
>-|TRBJ1-2|TRBD1|TRBV24-1
CATPDREGYTF
TGTGCCACCCCGGACAGGGAGGGCTACACCTTC
>-|TRBJ1-1|-|TRBV5-5
CASSLTGWNTEAFF
TGTGCCAGCAGCTTGACGGGCTGGAACACTGAAGCTTTCTTT
>few|TRBJ1-5|TRBD1|TRBV28
CASSWGQGSNQPQHF
TGTGCCAGCAGCTGGGGACAGGGTAGCAATCAGCCCCAGCATTTT
>-|TRBJ1-5|-|TRBV12-3/TRBV12-4
CASSLARDQPQHF
TGTGCCAGCAGTTTAGCGAGGGATCAGCCCCAGCATTTT
>once|TRBJ2-1|TRBD2|TRBV7-4
CASSPGGGIRYNEQFF
TGTGCCAGCAGCCCTGGGGGGGGGATACGCTACAATGAGCAGTTCTTC
>-|TRBJ2-2|TRBD1|TRBV9
CASSVGPGQGPNTGELFF
TGTGCCAGCAGCGTAGGCCCAGGACAGGGGCCGAACACCGGGGAGCTGTTTTTT
>-|TRBJ1-4|TRBD1|TRBV2
CASSGTGGNQKLFF
TGTGCCAGCAGTGGGACAGGCGGTAATCAAAAACTGTTTTTT
>-|TRBJ1-1|-|TRBV7-2
CASSLVDTEAFF
TGTGCCAGCAGCTTAGTAGACACTGAAGCTTTCTTT
>-|TRBJ1-2|TRBD1|TRBV12-3/TRBV12-4
CASSLTGGRGYTF
TGTGCCAGCAGTTTGACAGGGGGCCGTGGCTACACCTTC
>-|TRBJ1-2|-|TRBV7-9
CASSLSPINYGYTF
TGTGCCAGCAGCTTAAGTCCAATTAACTATGGCTACACCTTC
>-|TRBJ1-1|-|TRBV18
CASSPTGQSNTEAFF
TGTGCCAGCTCACCCACGGGACAATCGAACACTGAAGCTTTCTTT
>few|TRBJ1-5|-|TRBV20-1
CSASNPNSNQPQHF
TGCAGTGCTAGTAACCCAAATAGCAATCAGCCCCAGCATTTT
>-|TRBJ1-1|TRBD1|TRBV4-2
CASSLQGGTEAFF
TGTGCCAGCAGCCTACAGGGGGGCACTGAAGCTTTCTTT
>-|TRBJ1-1|-|TRBV4-1
CASSQDGGRTANTEAFF
TGCGCCAGCAGCCAAGATGGGGGGAGGACGGCGAACACTGAAGCTTTCTTT
>-|TRBJ1-6|TRBD1|TRBV28
CASSSGQGYSPLHF
TGTGCCAGCAGTTCGGGACAGGGTTATTCACCCCTCCACTTT
>-|TRBJ2-1|-|TRBV29-1
CSAGSSYNEQFF
TGCAGCGCCGGGTCCTCCTACAATGAGCAGTTCTTC
>-|TRBJ2-2|TRBD1|TRBV6-2/TRBV6-3
CASSYSPFRGLTGELFF
TGTGCCAGCAGTTACTCCCCGTTCAGGGGGCTCACCGGGGAGCTGTTTTTT
>-|TRBJ2-2|-|TRBV7-8
CASSLSFPDTGELFF
TGTGCCAGCAGCTTAAGTTTCCCCGACACCGGGGAGCTGTTTTTT
>-|TRBJ1-2|-|TRBV2
CASRVTDGYTF
TGTGCCAGCAGGGTTACCGATGGCTACACCTTC